This T cell receptor (beta chain) was recorded in a study of cytomegalovirus exposure and HLA in healthy donors. The CDR3 covers 15 residues. The V gene's germline CDR1 is SQVTM and CDR2 ANQGSEA. V shed 0 bases and J 2 bases; nucleotides not matched to a gene: 5. It was with 60 Vbeta and 13 Jbeta primers that the PCR ran. Profiled with immunoSEQ multiplex PCR; TCRdb holds only in-frame clones, not every one. The sample shows approximately 170,000 clones, over 80% of them seen only once. Regarding the study as a whole: The classifier was said to identify cytomegalovirus status with high specificity and sensitivity.

This clone was recorded a few times. Its specificity is not known. This sequence originates from a boy aged 2 to 10 in good health and CMV-seronegative. The chain combines TRBV29-1 with TRBJ2-5, with 8 bases fitting TRBD1. Sample: PBMCs. The CDR3 DNA reads as TGCAGCGTTGAAGATAGGACAGGGCCTCAAGAGACCCAGTACTTC. Amino acid sequence: CSVEDRTGPQETQYF. The variable domain in full, completed from reference TRBV29-1 and TRBJ2-5, reads SAVISQKPSRDICQRGTSLTIQCQVDSQVTMMFWYRQQPGQSLTLIATANQGSEATYESGFVIDKFPISRPNLTFSTLTVSNMSPEDSSIYLCSVEDRTGPQETQYFGPGTRLLVL.